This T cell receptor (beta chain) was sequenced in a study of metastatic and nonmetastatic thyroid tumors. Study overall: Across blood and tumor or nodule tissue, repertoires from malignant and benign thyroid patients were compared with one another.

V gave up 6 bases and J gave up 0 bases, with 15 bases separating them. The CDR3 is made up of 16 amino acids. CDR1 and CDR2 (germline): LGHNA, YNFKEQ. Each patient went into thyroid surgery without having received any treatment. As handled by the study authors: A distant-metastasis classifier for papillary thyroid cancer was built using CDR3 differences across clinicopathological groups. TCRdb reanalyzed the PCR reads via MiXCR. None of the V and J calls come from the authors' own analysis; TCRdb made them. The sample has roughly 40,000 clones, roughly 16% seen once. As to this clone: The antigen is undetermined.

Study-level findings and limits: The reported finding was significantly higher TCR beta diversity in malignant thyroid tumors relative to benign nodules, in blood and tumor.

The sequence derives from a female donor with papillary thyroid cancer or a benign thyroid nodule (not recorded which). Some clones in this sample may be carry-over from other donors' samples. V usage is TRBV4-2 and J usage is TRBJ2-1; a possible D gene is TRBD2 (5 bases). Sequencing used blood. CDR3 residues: CASRCRGQRSYNEQFF. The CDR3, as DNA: TGTGCCAGCAGGTGTCGAGGGCAGCGCTCCTACAATGAGCAGTTCTTC.